Described below is a single T cell receptor (beta chain) sequence and its context. This sample is drawn from a study of blood T cell repertoires in COVID-19. Study information: Sites in the United States, Italy and Spain provided acute and convalescent COVID-19 samples. In each case, the material was cDNA or gDNA derived from T cells, B-cell-depleted T cells, or PBMCs.

The length of the CDR3 is 15 residues. Per the germline V gene, CDR1 is SGHTA and CDR2 is FQGNSA. V shed 4 bases and J 3 bases; nucleotides not matched to a gene: 7. In the authors' workflow: The assay estimated nucleated cells by amplifying reference gene primers. Assay: immunoSEQ multiplex PCR; the TCRdb copy retains only in-frame clones and omits some. V, J and clone size are those of that table, while D and trimming were read from the DNA. The repertoire includes 50,000 to 70,000 clones, about 82% of them detected once, and approximately 7.2% sits in the top ten. The sequencing sample was made of peripheral blood. The receptor was derived from a man aged 45 to 65 with active COVID-19. The rearrangement links TRBV7-2 to TRBJ2-7; 9 positions agree with TRBD1. CDR3 in amino acids: CASSSGTGSFYEQYF. The CDR3 DNA reads as TGTGCCAGCAGCTCTGGGACAGGGAGTTTCTACGAGCAGTACTTC.